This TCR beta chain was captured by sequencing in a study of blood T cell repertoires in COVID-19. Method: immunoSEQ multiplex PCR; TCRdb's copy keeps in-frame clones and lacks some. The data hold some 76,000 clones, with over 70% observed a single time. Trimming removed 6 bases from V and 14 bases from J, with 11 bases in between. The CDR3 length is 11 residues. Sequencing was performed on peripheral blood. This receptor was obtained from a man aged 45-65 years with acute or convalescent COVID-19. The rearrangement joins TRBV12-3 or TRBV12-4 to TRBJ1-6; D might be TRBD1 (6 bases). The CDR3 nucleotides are TGTGCCAGCAGCACAGGGTCATCCCTCCACTTT. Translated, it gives CASSTGSSLHF.